The 28 T cell receptor beta chains below were found in one sample sequenced in a study of T cells in narcolepsy. Profiled with immunoSEQ multiplex PCR; TCRdb holds only in-frame clones, not every one. The sample records 7,000 to 10,000 clones, about 61% being singletons. Sequenced material: CD45RA- memory CD8+ T cells from PBMCs. Receptors originate from a human donor with narcolepsy.

The rearrangement links TRBV19 to TRBJ2-3; TRBD2 matches 12 bases. Germline CDR1 LNHDA, CDR2 SQIVND (reference sequence). This CDR3 contains 16 residues. Losses at the gene ends were 6 bases for V and 0 bases for J; bases not matched to a gene: 4. The CDR3 loop reads CASSMTSGGSTDTQYF. CDR3 in DNA: TGTGCCAGTAGCATGACTAGCGGGGGCAGCACAGATACGCAGTATTTT.

The chain recombines TRBV5-1 with TRBJ1-1, with D hard to call. Per the germline V gene, CDR1 is SGHRS and CDR2 is YFSETQ. The CDR3 is 14 residues long. The V end lost 1 base, the J end lost 0 bases, and 7 bases lay between the germline ends. The CDR3 protein is CASSLSQMNTEAFF. Written as DNA, the CDR3 is TGCGCCAGCAGCTTGTCTCAGATGAACACTGAAGCTTTCTTT.

CDR3 nucleotides: TGTGCCAGCAGCTTGGCCTTAGCGGGGGCCCTTTCTTACACTGAAGCTTTCTTT. Amino acid sequence: CASSLALAGALSYTEAFF. This chain connects TRBV5-8 to TRBJ1-1; D may be TRBD1 (6 bases). The V end was cut by 0 bases, the J end by 3 bases, with 21 bases between. Germline loops: CDR1 SGHTS, CDR2 YDEGEE. This CDR3 has 18 residues.

This chain connects TRBV9 to TRBJ2-5; 7 bases map to TRBD1. The DNA matches TRBJ2-7 better at its end, which makes the J call doubtful. The CDR3 is 14 amino acids. Germline assignment: CDR1 SGDLS and CDR2 YYNGEE. Here the CDR3 reads CASSVGEGANEQYF. The CDR3 DNA reads as TGTGCCAGCAGCGTCGGTGAGGGGGCAAACGAGCAGTACTTC.

V gene TRBV7-2 combines with J gene TRBJ1-3; D gene uncertain. Trimming shortened V by 2 bases and J by 0 bases, and 14 bases separated the two germline ends. CDR1 and CDR2 (germline): SGHTA, FQGNSA. The CDR3 loop spans 17 amino acids. The CDR3 region is CASSLLSGGYSGNTIYF. The CDR3 DNA is TGTGCCAGCAGCTTACTCAGTGGCGGGTACTCTGGAAACACCATATATTTT.

The V and J genes are TRBV6-5 and TRBJ2-2, with a weak D call TRBD2 (7 bases). The CDR3 loop spans 12 amino acids. Trimming left V 5 bases short and J 13 bases short, with 14 bases between. The germline gives CDR1 MNHEY, CDR2 SVGAGI. This chain's CDR3 is CASSPGGPRLFF. CDR3 nucleotide sequence: TGTGCCAGCAGTCCGGGGGGCCCTCGGCTGTTTTTT.

The chain joins TRBV10-3 to TRBJ2-3; D gene unclear. This CDR3 has 12 residues. V lost 3 bases to trimming and J lost 4 bases, with 5 bases between them. Germline lookup yields CDR1 ENHRY and CDR2 SYGVKD. The CDR3 nucleotides are TGTGCCATCAGTGAACCCCCAGATACGCAGTATTTT. Its translation is CAISEPPDTQYF.

A single count supports this clone. For the CDR3, the DNA is TGCGCCAGCAGCCAGCAGGTGAACACTGAAGCTTTCTTT. Protein: CASSQQVNTEAFF. This rearrangement joins TRBV4-3 to TRBJ1-1; D is unresolved. The V end lost 3 bases, the J end lost 0 bases, and 5 bases lay between the germline ends. This CDR3 region has 13 residues. Per germline, CDR1 LGHNA and CDR2 YSLEER.

The chain links TRBV12-5 to TRBJ1-5; D is unclear. The CDR3 runs to 13 residues. Trimming took off 5 bases at V and 5 bases at J, with 10 bases between the two ends. Germline V gene lookup returns CDR1 LGHNT and CDR2 FRNRAP. CDR3 loop: CASGLGPYQPQHF. The CDR3, as DNA: TGTGCTAGTGGTCTAGGACCCTATCAGCCCCAGCATTTT.

V and J are TRBV7-9 and TRBJ2-7; 7 positions match TRBD2. The CDR3 loop spans 16 amino acids. Germline assignment: CDR1 SEHNR and CDR2 FQNEAQ (reference sequence). V shed 1 base, J shed 3 bases, and the junction held 9 bases outside the gene matches. The CDR3 loop is CASSLEVGTNRYEQYF. CDR3 DNA: TGTGCCAGCAGCTTAGAAGTGGGGACTAATCGCTACGAGCAGTACTTC.

The chain combines TRBV27 with TRBJ2-5, with D perhaps assigned TRBD1 or TRBD2 (5 bases each). With 5 bases removed from V and 5 bases from J, the gap between germline ends came to 18 bases. The CDR3 totals 15 residues. The germline CDR1 and CDR2 sequences are MNHEY and SMNVEV (reference sequence). The CDR3 region has the DNA TGTGCCAGCAGTCCTTCCGGGACCTGGGGGGAGACCCAGTACTTC. Translating gives CASSPSGTWGETQYF.

V usage is TRBV6-5 and J usage is TRBJ2-2; 8 bases match TRBD1. From germline, CDR1 is MNHEY and CDR2 SVGAGI. The CDR3 runs to 16 residues. V lost 0 bases to trimming and J lost 4 bases; unmatched junction nucleotides: 4. The CDR3 region has the DNA TGTGCCAGCAGTTACTCCGACCAGGGGGCCACCGGGGAGCTGTTTTTT. As protein: CASSYSDQGATGELFF.

This clone was detected a few times. The V gene is TRBV5-4, the J gene TRBJ2-3, with 10 bases matching TRBD2. CDR1 SGHNT and CDR2 YYREEE come from the germline V gene (reference sequence). Germline trimming cut 2 bases from V and 3 bases from J; bases unmatched to any gene: 3. The CDR3 runs to 15 residues. CDR3 loop: CASSFSGGVTDTQYF. The CDR3 bases are TGTGCCAGCAGCTTCAGCGGGGGGGTAACAGATACGCAGTATTTT.

This chain's CDR3 is CASSQIRADTQYF. The CDR3 nucleotides are TGTGCCAGCAGCCAAATCAGGGCAGATACGCAGTATTTT. J is TRBJ2-3 and V is TRBV14, with a tentative D call TRBD1 (5 bases). CDR1 is SGHDN, CDR2 FVKESK, per germline. The V end lost 2 bases, the J end lost 4 bases, and 7 bases lay between the germline ends. The CDR3 covers 13 residues.

The chain employs TRBV7-2 and TRBJ2-3; TRBD2 matches at 9 bases. Germline V CDR1 and CDR2: SGHTA, FQGNSA. CDR3 length: 14 residues. Trimming took 4 bases from V and 2 from J; bases not matched to a gene: 1. The CDR3 region is CASSSSGVTDTQYF. The CDR3 DNA reads as TGTGCCAGCAGCTCTAGCGGGGTCACAGATACGCAGTATTTT. Full variable domain (rest looked up from reference TRBV7-2 and TRBJ2-3): GAGVSQSPSNKVTEKGKDVELRCDPISGHTALYWYRQSLGQGLEFLIYFQGNSAPDKSGLPSDRFSAERTGGSVSTLTIQRTQQEDSAVYLCASSSSGVTDTQYFGPGTRLTVL.

V and J are TRBV2 and TRBJ2-3, with 10 bases identical to TRBD1. Unmatched junction bases numbered 11, after V lost 9 bases and J lost 5 bases. The CDR3 spans 15 residues. Germline V gene lookup returns CDR1 SNHLY and CDR2 FYNNEI. For the CDR3, the DNA is TGTGCCAGAAGTATTAGACAGGGGGCGCGAGATACGCAGTATTTT. It codes for CARSIRQGARDTQYF.

This clone has more than one count but fewer than ten. The V and J genes are TRBV5-6 and TRBJ1-6; 7 positions match TRBD1. The CDR3 length is 15 residues. The junction had 6 bases not matched to a gene; V was cut back by 4 bases and J by 5 bases. Germline V gene data show CDR1 as SGHDT and CDR2 as YYEEEE. The CDR3 spells CASSPRDSNNSPLHF. In DNA form, the CDR3 reads TGTGCCAGCAGCCCGCGGGACAGCAATAATTCACCCCTCCACTTT.

This clone has just a few counts. The chain recombines TRBV7-9 with TRBJ2-7, with TRBD1 identical over 9 bases. J was trimmed by 7 bases and V by 5 bases; bases with no gene match: 9. Looked up from germline, CDR1 is SEHNR and CDR2 is FQNEAQ (reference sequence). The CDR3 is made up of 14 amino acids. DNA for the CDR3: TGTGCCAGCAGCCATATACAGGGGGCAGGTGAGCAGTACTTC. The encoded protein is CASSHIQGAGEQYF.

As concerns this clone: This sample includes further DNA sequences coding for the same CDR3. The chain uses TRBV9 and TRBJ2-1; TRBD2 matches 9 bases. In germline, CDR1 is SGDLS, CDR2 YYNGEE. J lost 3 bases, V lost 3 bases, and 1 base had no gene match. This CDR3 region has 14 residues. The CDR3 region is CASSGLADYNEQFF. The CDR3 DNA reads as TGTGCCAGCAGCGGACTAGCGGACTACAATGAGCAGTTCTTC.

The genes are TRBV6-5 and TRBJ2-7, with D unclear. With 2 bases removed from V and 1 base from J, the gap between germline ends came to 3 bases. CDR1 and CDR2 (germline): MNHEY, SVGAGI. The CDR3 spans 12 residues. The CDR3 region is CASSYTSYEQYF. The DNA of the CDR3 is TGTGCCAGCAGTTACACATCCTACGAGCAGTACTTC.

The chain joins TRBV7-9 to TRBJ1-4, with 10 bases lining up with TRBD1. CDR3 length: 14 amino acids. CDR1 is SEHNR and CDR2 is FQNEAQ in the germline V gene (reference sequence). V shed 5 bases and J 8 bases; nucleotides not matched to a gene: 5. The CDR3 region is CASSHRDRGEKLFF. The CDR3 DNA is TGTGCCAGCAGCCACCGGGACAGGGGCGAAAAACTGTTTTTT.

The rearrangement links TRBV30 to TRBJ1-1, with D tentatively TRBD1 (5 bases). Germline loops: CDR1 GTSNPN, CDR2 SVGIG (reference sequence). There are 15 residues in the CDR3. V was pared by 2 bases and J by 0 bases, with 13 bases between. CDR3 residues: CAWSSGTAMNTEAFF. In DNA form, the CDR3 reads TGTGCCTGGAGTAGTGGGACGGCGATGAACACTGAAGCTTTCTTT.

Only a few counts were recorded for this clone. This chain connects TRBV5-6 to TRBJ2-2, with D possibly being TRBD1 (6 bases). The CDR3 runs 17 residues. V dropped 0 bases and J dropped 2 bases, with 14 bases sitting between them. The germline CDR1 and CDR2 sequences are SGHDT and YYEEEE. The CDR3 nucleotides are TGTGCCAGCAGCTTGGAATATGGGACACTAAACACCGGGGAGCTGTTTTTT. Protein sequence: CASSLEYGTLNTGELFF.

The chain uses TRBV7-9 and TRBJ2-1, with D uncertain. This CDR3 spans 14 amino acids. Germline loops: CDR1 SEHNR, CDR2 FQNEAQ (reference sequence). Trimming removed 5 bases at V and 8 bases at J, with 16 bases between. The CDR3 DNA sequence: TGTGCCAGCAGCAACACCCTCATCCCACATGAGCAGTTCTTC. It codes for CASSNTLIPHEQFF.

The J gene is TRBJ1-1, the V gene TRBV6-5; D uncertain. Germline CDR1 reads MNHEY; CDR2 reads SVGAGI. V was clipped by 11 bases and J by 4 bases, with 17 bases between them. The CDR3 length is 13 residues. This chain's CDR3 is CASIQDWITEAFF. CDR3 bases: TGTGCCTCTATCCAGGATTGGATCACTGAAGCTTTCTTT.

With respect to this clone: A much larger clonotype is one base distant, so this may be a read error. This CDR3 is also generated by other DNA sequences in the sample. The chain employs TRBV5-4 and TRBJ1-1, with no clear D. Trimming stripped 4 bases from V and 3 bases from J, with 13 bases between. The CDR3 runs to 14 residues. The germline CDR1 and CDR2 sequences are SGHNT and YYREEE (reference sequence). CDR3 in amino acids: CASSLTDGHTEAFF. DNA for the CDR3: TGTGCCAGCAGCCTTACGGACGGTCACACTGAAGCTTTCTTT. Full variable domain (remainder filled in from reference TRBV5-4 and TRBJ1-1): ETGVTQSPTHLIKTRGQQVTLRCSSQSGHNTVSWYQQALGQGPQFIFQYYREEENGRGNFPPRFSGLQFPNYSSELNVNALELDDSALYLCASSLTDGHTEAFFGQGTRLTVV.

The chain carries TRBV4-1 and TRBJ1-1, with D unresolved. Germline V CDR1 and CDR2: MGHRA, YSYEKL. V was cut by 1 base and J by 0 bases, with 9 bases left in between. The length of the CDR3 is 15 residues. The CDR3 loop is CASSQAEALNTEAFF. Written as DNA, the CDR3 is TGCGCCAGCAGCCAAGCTGAGGCCCTGAACACTGAAGCTTTCTTT.

In its sample, this clone was seen a few times. The V call is TRBV2, the J call TRBJ2-1; unclear D gene. V shed 7 bases and J shed 3 bases, with 10 bases lying between them. Germline V lookup: CDR1 SNHLY, CDR2 FYNNEI. The CDR3 runs to 13 residues. Here the CDR3 reads CASTLADYNEQFF. The CDR3 nucleotides read TGTGCCAGCACGCTGGCAGACTACAATGAGCAGTTCTTC.